This TCR beta chain was retrieved from a study of read filtering for tumor transcriptome and immune sequencing. Looking at the study overall: RNA-seq yielded only about 75 to 1273 TCR reads, IR-seq about 4 to 10.27 million.

CDR1 and CDR2 (germline): SGHRS, YFSETQ. Trimming pared 0 bases from V and 5 bases from J, leaving 10 bases between. The length of the CDR3 is 14 residues. The library was built from about 400 ng RNA with molecular barcoded adaptors for alpha/delta and beta/gamma chains. A single record per CDR3 protein comes from TCRdb applying MiXCR to the reads. The data show 75,000 to 90,000 distinct CDR3 sequences, roughly an eighth seen once. As to this clonotype: A much larger clone lies a single base off, so this may be a read error.

The receptor's source is a donor at least 40 years old with multiple myeloma. Sequenced material: a population of CD138-negative cells sorted from bone marrow. The chain combines TRBV5-1 with TRBJ2-3; no reliable D call. CDR3 protein: CASSLDGKIDTQYF. CDR3 in DNA: TGCGCCAGCAGCTTGGACGGCAAGATAGATACGCAGTATTTT.